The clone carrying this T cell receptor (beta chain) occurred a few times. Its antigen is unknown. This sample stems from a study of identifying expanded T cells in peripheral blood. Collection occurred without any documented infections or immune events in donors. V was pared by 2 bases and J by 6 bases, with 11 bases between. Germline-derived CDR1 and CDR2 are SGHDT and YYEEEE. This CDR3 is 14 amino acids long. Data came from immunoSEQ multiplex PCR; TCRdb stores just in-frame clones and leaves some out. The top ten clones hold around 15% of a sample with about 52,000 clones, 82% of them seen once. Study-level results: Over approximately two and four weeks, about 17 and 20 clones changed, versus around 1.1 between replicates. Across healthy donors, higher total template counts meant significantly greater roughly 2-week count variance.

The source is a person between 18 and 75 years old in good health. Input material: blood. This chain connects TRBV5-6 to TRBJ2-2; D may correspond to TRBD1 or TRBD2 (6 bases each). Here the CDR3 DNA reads TGTGCCAGCAGCTTTACGGGGGCGGCCGGGGAGCTGTTTTTT. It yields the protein CASSFTGAAGELFF.